This TCR beta chain was retrieved from a study of blood T cell repertoires in COVID-19. This CDR3 region has 12 residues. Germline V gene lookup returns CDR1 SGHVS and CDR2 FQNEAQ. V lost 1 base, J lost 5 bases, and 5 bases lay in between. Generated by immunoSEQ multiplex PCR, the TCRdb table keeps only in-frame clones and is missing some. The sample contains 20,000 to 30,000 clones, roughly four fifths of which appear only once. The V gene is TRBV7-8, the J gene TRBJ1-2; D is undetermined. The specimen was peripheral blood. This sequence originates from a woman in her seventies with COVID-19, enrolled during active disease. The CDR3 DNA is TGTGCCAGCAGCTTAGGGCAGTATGGCTACACCTTC. Its translation is CASSLGQYGYTF. The whole variable domain, remainder taken from reference TRBV7-8 and TRBJ1-2, is GAGVSQSPRYKVAKRGQDVALRCDPISGHVSLFWYQQALGQGPEFLTYFQNEAQLDKSGLPSDRFFAERPEGSVSTLKIQRTQQEDSAVYLCASSLGQYGYTFGSGTRLTVV.